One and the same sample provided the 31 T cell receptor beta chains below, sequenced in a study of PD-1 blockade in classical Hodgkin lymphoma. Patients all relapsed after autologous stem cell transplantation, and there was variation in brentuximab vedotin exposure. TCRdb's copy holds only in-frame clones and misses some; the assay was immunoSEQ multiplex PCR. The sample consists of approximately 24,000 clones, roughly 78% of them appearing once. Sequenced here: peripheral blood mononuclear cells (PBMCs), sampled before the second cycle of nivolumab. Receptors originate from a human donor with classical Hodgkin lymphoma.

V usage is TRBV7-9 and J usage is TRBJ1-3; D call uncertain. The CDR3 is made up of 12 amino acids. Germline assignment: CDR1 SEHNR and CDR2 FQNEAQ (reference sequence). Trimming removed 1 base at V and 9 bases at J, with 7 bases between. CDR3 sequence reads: CASSLDGGTIYF. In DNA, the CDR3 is TGTGCCAGCAGCTTAGATGGCGGCACCATATATTTT. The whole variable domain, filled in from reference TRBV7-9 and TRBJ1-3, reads DTGVSQNPRHKITKRGQNVTFRCDPISEHNRLYWYRQTLGQGPEFLTYFQNEAQLEKSRLLSDRFSAERPKGSFSTLEIQRTEQGDSAMYLCASSLDGGTIYFGEGSWLTVV.

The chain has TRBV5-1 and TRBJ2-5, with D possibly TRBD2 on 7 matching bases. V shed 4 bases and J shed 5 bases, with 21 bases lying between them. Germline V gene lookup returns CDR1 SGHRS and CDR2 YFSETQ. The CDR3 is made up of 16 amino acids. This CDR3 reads CASSRGGGRGEETQYF. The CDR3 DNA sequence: TGCGCCAGCAGCAGGGGGGGCGGCAGGGGAGAGGAGACCCAGTACTTC.

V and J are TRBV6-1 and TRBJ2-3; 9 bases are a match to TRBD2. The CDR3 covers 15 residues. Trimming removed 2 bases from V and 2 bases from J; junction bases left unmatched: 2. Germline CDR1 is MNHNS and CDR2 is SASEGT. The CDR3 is CASSELGLATDTQYF. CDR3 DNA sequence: TGTGCCAGCAGTGAACTGGGACTAGCCACAGATACGCAGTATTTT.

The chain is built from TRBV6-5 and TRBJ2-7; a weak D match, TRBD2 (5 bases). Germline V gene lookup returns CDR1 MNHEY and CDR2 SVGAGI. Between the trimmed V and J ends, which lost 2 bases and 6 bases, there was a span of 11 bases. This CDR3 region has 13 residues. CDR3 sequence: CASSYPIGGEQYF. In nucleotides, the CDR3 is TGTGCCAGCAGTTACCCGATAGGAGGCGAGCAGTACTTC.

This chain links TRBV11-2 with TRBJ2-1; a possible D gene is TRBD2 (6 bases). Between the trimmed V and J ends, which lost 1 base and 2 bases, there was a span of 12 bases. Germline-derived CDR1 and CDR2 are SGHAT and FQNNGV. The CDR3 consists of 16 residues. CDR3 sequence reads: CASSLGLAEPYNEQFF. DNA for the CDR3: TGTGCCAGCAGCTTAGGTTTAGCGGAGCCCTACAATGAGCAGTTCTTC.

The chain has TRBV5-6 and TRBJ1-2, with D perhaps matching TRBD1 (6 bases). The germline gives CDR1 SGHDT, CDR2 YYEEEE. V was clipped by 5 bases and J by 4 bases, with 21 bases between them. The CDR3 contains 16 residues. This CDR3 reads CASRLRGRKITYGYTF. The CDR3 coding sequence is TGTGCCAGCAGGTTGCGGGGGCGGAAGATCACCTATGGCTACACCTTC. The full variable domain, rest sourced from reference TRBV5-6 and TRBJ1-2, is DAGVTQSPTHLIKTRGQQVTLRCSPKSGHDTVSWYQQALGQGPQFIFQYYEEEERQRGNFPDRFSGHQFPNYSSELNVNALLLGDSALYLCASRLRGRKITYGYTFGSGTRLTVV.

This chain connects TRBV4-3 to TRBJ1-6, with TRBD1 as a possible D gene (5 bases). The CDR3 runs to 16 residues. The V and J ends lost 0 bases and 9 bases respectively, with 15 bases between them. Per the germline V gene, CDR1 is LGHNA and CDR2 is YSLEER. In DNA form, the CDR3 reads TGCGCCAGCAGCCAAGATTTGGGAGAGGGACCTTCACCCCTCCACTTT. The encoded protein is CASSQDLGEGPSPLHF.

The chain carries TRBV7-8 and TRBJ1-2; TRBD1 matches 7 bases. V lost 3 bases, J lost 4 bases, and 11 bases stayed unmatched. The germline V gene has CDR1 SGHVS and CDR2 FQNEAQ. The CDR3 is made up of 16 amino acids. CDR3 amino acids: CASSLGLRDRSYGYTF. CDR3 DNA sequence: TGTGCCAGCAGCTTGGGCCTCCGGGACAGAAGCTATGGCTACACCTTC. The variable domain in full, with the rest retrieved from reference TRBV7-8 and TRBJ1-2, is GAGVSQSPRYKVAKRGQDVALRCDPISGHVSLFWYQQALGQGPEFLTYFQNEAQLDKSGLPSDRFFAERPEGSVSTLKIQRTQQEDSAVYLCASSLGLRDRSYGYTFGSGTRLTVV.

The CDR3 loop is CATQAGLSSPLHF. For the CDR3, the DNA is TGTGCCACCCAGGCAGGGTTGAGCTCACCCCTCCACTTT. The rearrangement links TRBV2 to TRBJ1-6; a possible D gene is TRBD1 (5 bases). Per the germline V gene, CDR1 is SNHLY and CDR2 is FYNNEI. Trimming left V 10 bases short and J 10 bases short, with 17 bases between. This CDR3 has 13 residues.

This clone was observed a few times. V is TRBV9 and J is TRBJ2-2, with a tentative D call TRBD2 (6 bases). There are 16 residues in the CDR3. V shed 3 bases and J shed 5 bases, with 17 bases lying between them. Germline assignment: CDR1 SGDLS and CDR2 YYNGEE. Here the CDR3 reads CASSEPQGGGTGELFF. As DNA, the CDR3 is TGTGCCAGCAGCGAGCCCCAGGGCGGAGGGACCGGGGAGCTGTTTTTT. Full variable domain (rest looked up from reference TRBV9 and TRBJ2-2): DSGVTQTPKHLITATGQRVTLRCSPRSGDLSVYWYQQSLDQGLQFLIQYYNGEERAKGNILERFSAQQFPDLHSELNLSSLELGDSALYFCASSEPQGGGTGELFFGEGSRLTVL.

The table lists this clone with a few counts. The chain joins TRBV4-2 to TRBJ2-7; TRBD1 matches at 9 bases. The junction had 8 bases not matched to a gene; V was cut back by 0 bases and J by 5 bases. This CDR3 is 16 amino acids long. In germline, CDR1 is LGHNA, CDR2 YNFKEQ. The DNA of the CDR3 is TGTGCCAGCAGCCAAGACCTAGCACAGGGGGCCGACGAGCAGTACTTC. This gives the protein CASSQDLAQGADEQYF.

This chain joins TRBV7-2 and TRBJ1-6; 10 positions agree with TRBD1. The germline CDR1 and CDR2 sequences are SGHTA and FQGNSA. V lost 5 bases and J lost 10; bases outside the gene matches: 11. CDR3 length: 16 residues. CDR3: CASSRVPTGGQSPLHF. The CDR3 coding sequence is TGTGCCAGCAGCCGAGTCCCGACAGGGGGCCAATCACCCCTCCACTTT.

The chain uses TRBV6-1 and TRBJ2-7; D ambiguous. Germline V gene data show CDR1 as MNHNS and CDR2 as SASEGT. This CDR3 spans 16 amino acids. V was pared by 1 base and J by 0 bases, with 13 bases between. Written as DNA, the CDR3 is TGTGCCAGCAGTGAAGAAGGGTGGCACGGCTCCTACGAGCAGTACTTC. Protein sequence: CASSEEGWHGSYEQYF.

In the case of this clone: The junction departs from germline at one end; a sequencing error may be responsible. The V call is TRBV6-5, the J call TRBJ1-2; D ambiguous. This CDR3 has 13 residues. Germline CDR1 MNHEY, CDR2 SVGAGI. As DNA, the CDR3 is TGTGCCAGCAGTGACTCAACAGCCTATGGCTACACCTTC. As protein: CASSDSTAYGYTF.

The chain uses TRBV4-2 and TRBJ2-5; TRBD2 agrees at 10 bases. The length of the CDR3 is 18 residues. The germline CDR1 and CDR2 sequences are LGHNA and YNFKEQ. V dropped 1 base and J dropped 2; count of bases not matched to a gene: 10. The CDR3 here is CASSQASLSSGGQETQYF. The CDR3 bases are TGTGCCAGCAGCCAAGCATCGCTCTCTAGCGGGGGTCAAGAGACCCAGTACTTC.

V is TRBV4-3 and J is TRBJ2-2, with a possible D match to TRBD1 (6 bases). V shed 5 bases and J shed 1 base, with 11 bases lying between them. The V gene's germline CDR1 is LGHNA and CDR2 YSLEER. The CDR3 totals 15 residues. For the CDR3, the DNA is TGCGCCAGCAGCATGGGACACCTGAACACCGGGGAGCTGTTTTTT. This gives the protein CASSMGHLNTGELFF.

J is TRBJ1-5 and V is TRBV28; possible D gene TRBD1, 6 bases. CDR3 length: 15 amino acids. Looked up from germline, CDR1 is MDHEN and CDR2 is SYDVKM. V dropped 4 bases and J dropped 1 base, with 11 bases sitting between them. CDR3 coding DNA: TGTGCCAGCAGTTCGCGGGGGCGAAGCAATCAGCCCCAGCATTTT. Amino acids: CASSSRGRSNQPQHF.

The CDR3 sequence is CASSLDVETQYF. The CDR3 DNA sequence: TGTGCCAGCAGCTTGGACGTAGAGACCCAGTACTTC. The chain employs TRBV7-6 and TRBJ2-5; D not certain. The CDR3 totals 12 residues. Germline values: CDR1 SGHVS, CDR2 FNYEAQ. V was clipped by 3 bases and J by 4 bases, with 6 bases between them.

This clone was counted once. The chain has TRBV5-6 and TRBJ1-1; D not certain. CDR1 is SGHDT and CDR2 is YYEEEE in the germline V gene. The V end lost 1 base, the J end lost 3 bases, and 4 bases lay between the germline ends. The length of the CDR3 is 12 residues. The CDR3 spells CASSLWYTEAFF. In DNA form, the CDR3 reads TGTGCCAGCAGCTTGTGGTACACTGAAGCTTTCTTT.

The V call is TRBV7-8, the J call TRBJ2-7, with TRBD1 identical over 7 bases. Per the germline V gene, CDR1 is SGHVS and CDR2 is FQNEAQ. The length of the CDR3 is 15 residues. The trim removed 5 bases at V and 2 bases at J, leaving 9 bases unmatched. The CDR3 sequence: CASSRRIGQAYEQYF. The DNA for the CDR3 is TGTGCCAGCAGCCGGCGGATAGGACAGGCCTACGAGCAGTACTTC.

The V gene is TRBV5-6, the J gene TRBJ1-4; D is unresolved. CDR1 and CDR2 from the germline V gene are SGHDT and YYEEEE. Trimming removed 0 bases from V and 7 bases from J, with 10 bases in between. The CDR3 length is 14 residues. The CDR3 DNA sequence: TGTGCCAGCAGCTTGGCGGCAGGAGCTGAAAAACTGTTTTTT. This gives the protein CASSLAAGAEKLFF.

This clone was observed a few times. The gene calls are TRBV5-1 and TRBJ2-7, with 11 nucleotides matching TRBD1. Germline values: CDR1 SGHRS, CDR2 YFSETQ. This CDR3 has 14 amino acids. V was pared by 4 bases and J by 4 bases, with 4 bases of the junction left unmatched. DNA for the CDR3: TGCGCCAGCAGCAACGGACAGGGGGCTTACGAGCAGTACTTC. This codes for CASSNGQGAYEQYF.

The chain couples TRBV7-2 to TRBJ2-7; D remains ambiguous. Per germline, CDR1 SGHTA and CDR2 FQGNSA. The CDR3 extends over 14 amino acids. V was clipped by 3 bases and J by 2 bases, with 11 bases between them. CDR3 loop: CASSFQRSTYEQYF. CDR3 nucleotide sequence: TGTGCCAGCAGCTTCCAGAGGAGCACCTACGAGCAGTACTTC.

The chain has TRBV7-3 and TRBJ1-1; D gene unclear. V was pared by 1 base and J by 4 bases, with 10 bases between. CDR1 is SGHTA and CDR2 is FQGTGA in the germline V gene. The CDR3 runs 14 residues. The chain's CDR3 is CASSLRGVGTEAFF. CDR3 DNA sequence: TGTGCCAGCAGCTTAAGGGGAGTAGGCACTGAAGCTTTCTTT.

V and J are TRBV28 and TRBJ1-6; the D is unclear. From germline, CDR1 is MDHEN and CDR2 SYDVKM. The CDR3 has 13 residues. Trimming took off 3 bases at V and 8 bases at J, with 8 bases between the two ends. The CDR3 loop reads CASSLVQDSPLHF. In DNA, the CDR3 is TGTGCCAGCAGTTTGGTTCAAGATTCACCCCTCCACTTT.

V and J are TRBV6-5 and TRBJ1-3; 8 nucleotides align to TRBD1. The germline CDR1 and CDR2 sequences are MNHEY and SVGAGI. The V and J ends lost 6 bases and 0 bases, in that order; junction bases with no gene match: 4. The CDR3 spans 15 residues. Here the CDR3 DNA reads TGTGCCAGCAGGGGGACAGGCCGCTCTGGAAACACCATATATTTT. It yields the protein CASRGTGRSGNTIYF.

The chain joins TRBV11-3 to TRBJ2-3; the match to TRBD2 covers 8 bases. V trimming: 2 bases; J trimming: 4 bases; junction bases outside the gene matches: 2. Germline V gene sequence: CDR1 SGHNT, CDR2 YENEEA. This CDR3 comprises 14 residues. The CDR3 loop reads CASSLRRGADTQYF. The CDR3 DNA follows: TGTGCCAGCAGCTTAAGGCGGGGGGCAGATACGCAGTATTTT.

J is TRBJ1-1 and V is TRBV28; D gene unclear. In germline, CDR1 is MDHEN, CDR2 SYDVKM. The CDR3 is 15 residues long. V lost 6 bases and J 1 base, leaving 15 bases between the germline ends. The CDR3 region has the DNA TGTGCCAGCAGCCAACCAGATTGGAAGAACACTGAAGCTTTCTTT. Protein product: CASSQPDWKNTEAFF.

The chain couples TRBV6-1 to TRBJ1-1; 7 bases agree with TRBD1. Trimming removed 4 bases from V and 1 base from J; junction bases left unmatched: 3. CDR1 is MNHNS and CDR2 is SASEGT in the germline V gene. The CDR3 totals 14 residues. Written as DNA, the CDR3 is TGTGCCAGCAGTGTCTGGACAGGGAACACTGAAGCTTTCTTT. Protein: CASSVWTGNTEAFF.

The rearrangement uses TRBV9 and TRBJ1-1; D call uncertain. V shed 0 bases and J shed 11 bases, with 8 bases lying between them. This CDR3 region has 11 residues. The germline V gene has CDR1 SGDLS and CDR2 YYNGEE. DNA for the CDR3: TGTGCCAGCAGCGTAGGCGGAGAGGCTTTCTTT. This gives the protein CASSVGGEAFF.

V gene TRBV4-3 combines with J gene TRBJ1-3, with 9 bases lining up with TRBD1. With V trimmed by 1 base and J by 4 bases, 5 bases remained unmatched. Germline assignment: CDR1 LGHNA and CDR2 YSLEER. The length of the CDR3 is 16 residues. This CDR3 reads CASSQVTGGYGNTIYF. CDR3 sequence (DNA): TGCGCCAGCAGCCAAGTTACAGGGGGCTACGGAAACACCATATATTTT.